This TCR beta chain stems from a study of CD39 and CD103 CD8 tumor-infiltrating T cells (dated by TCRdb to 2016 to 2019). Background for the entire study: Repertoire comparisons were shown for an HPV-positive HNSCC, an HPV-negative HNSCC, an ovarian cancer and a melanoma patient. Deep sequencing of TCRbeta CDR3 was used to compare the repertoires of CD8 TIL subsets, defined by CD103 and CD39, against those of peripheral memory CD8 T cells. The study at large found these results: Clonotypes from DP TILs were seldom detected in blood or uninvolved lymph node, while clonotypes from DN TILs overlapped to a large extent with peripheral memory CD8 repertoires. DP CD8 TILs appeared more oligoclonal than DN and SP CD8 TILs and blood memory CD8 T cells, with top 30 clonotypes covering roughly 56-90%.

As to this clone: Its antigen specificity is not known. No qualities accompany the bases; no much larger clone lies one base away.

At the time samples were collected, the patients were not on therapy, although their prior treatments varied from chemotherapy, radiotherapy, surgery and immunotherapy to none at all. After thawing, cells went through T lymphocyte enrichment using a negative-selection kit, with EpCAM beads added for tumor-infiltrating lymphocytes. CD8+CD4-CD45RA- cells were sorted as memory CD8 T cells irrespective of CCR7 expression. Before analysis, peripheral blood mononuclear cells were isolated on a Ficoll-Paque PLUS gradient and cryopreserved. Populations were sorted to around 99% purity on a FACSAria II, and cell pellets were frozen for TCR sequencing without culture. V trim: 4 bases; J trim: 6 bases; unmatched bases: 6. The CDR3 contains 14 residues, cysteine and phenylalanine counted. Only the CDR3 region is kept as DNA, spanning 42 bases read in frame from base 1. CDR1 and CDR2 (SGHTA, FQGTGA) derive from the germline V gene.

Genomic DNA was extracted with the DNeasy Blood and Tissue Kit from around 10,000 to 100,000 sorted cells per subset. The immunoSEQ service sequenced and mapped the TCRbeta V-J or V-D-J regions, with coverage above 8.5x for each sample. Processing in the source paper ran as follows. Only productive rearrangements exported from the immunoSEQ Analyzer platform were analyzed, with clonality assessed on the 500 most abundant clones. To quantify how much repertoires overlapped between populations, both the Morisita-Horn similarity index and the Jaccard index were used. Morisita-Horn similarity between CD8 T-cell subset TCR repertoires was measured in six or seven cancer patients. The clones in this table, taken by TCRdb from immuneACCESS, are in-frame only. Not every clone is retained; where verified, under half of the shortfall comes from an unresolved V gene, and the cause of the rest is unknown. V and J calls plus clone size are reproduced from that table; the DNA served to infer D and trimming. This sample lists about 17,000 clones; over 80% were detected once. Jointly, the top ten make up about 4.4% of the sample.

This sequence uses TRBV7-3 and TRBJ2-4; 7 bases in between match TRBD2. Material for sequencing was CD8+ T cells sorted from blood. The cell subset or site label, read with the paper, signifies: total memory CD8 T cells (CD45RA-CCR7+/-) from blood or uninvolved lymph node. The sequence was collected from a human donor with head and neck squamous cell carcinoma. The CDR3 protein: CASSSAGVGNIQYF. The bases read TGTGCCAGCAGCTCCGCGGGGGTGGGAAACATTCAGTACTTC.